This T cell receptor (beta chain) is from a study of T cell responses to AZD1222 COVID-19 vaccine. Study outcomes and limitations: The donor group comprised mostly white British people and more females; the analysis possibly underestimated clonal diversity. Only a handful of AZD1222 recipients tested seropositive at baseline. Close to half of all spike-specific TCRs reportedly target regions of the variants that are unmutated. Across the whole spike, CD4 TCRs peaked at regions 160-218 and 743-854.

Sequenced by immunoSEQ multiplex PCR; TCRdb stores in-frame clones only, minus some. The sample carries 100,000 to 140,000 clones, approximately 88% recorded once. A note on this clone: Its target is unknown.

The germline CDR1 and CDR2 sequences are LGHNA and YNFKEQ. The CDR3 runs to 16 residues. Trimming stripped 4 bases from V and 2 bases from J, with 17 bases between. Sample: peripheral blood, taken on day 0 of AZD1222 vaccination. The chain couples TRBV4-2 to TRBJ1-1, with D tentatively TRBD1 (5 bases). The sequence derives from an adult in good health. The CDR3 here is CASSPELGEYNTEAFF. CDR3 sequence (DNA): TGTGCCAGCAGCCCAGAGTTGGGGGAATATAACACTGAAGCTTTCTTT.